Detailed here is one T cell receptor (beta chain). No antigen is known for it. A read error may produce the germline difference seen at one junction end. The sample carries other DNA sequences with the same CDR3. The data were taken from a study of shared clonotypes between healthy human individuals. Regarding the study as a whole: Naive subsets usually exceeded memory subsets in estimated richness.

Only in-frame clones appear in the TCRdb table, and some are missing; sequencing was by immunoSEQ multiplex PCR. The data show millions of clones, with about 93% seen just once and 1.5% to 2% held by the top ten. Naive CD8 isolation took CD45RO-negative cells positively selected for CCR7 and excluded terminally differentiated effector memory CD45RA+ cells. The germline V gene encodes CDR1 LNHDA and CDR2 SQIVND (reference sequence). This CDR3 is built from 13 residues. The sequence was obtained from a man between 18 and 35 years old in good health. Some clones in this sample may be carry-over from other donors' samples. The V call is TRBV19, the J call TRBJ2-7; TRBD1 aligns across 11 bases. The sequencing sample was made of naive CD8+ T cells from PBMCs. CDR3 bases: TGTGCCAGTAGCATAGGGACAGGGGGCGAGCAGTACTTC. Encoded protein: CASSIGTGGEQYF. The full variable domain, in which reference TRBV19 and TRBJ2-7 provide the parts outside the CDR3, is DGGITQSPKYLFRKEGQNVTLSCEQNLNHDAMYWYRQDPGQGLRLIYYSQIVNDFQKGDIAEGYSVSREKKESFPLTVTSAQKNPTAFYLCASSIGTGGEQYFGPGTRLTVT.